The 12 T cell receptor beta chains given below trace back to one sample, sequenced in a study of T cells after yellow fever vaccination. Using its own MiXCR run on the 5' RACE reads, TCRdb lists one record per CDR3 protein. Found here are under 400,000 distinct CDR3 sequences, approximately 10% of them singletons; the top ten hold roughly 18%. This specimen consisted of PBMCs, obtained on the day of the first yellow fever vaccination. These receptors were collected from a man between 18 and 35 years old who received the YFV17D yellow fever vaccine.

V is TRBV6-5 and J is TRBJ2-1, with D possibly being TRBD1 or TRBD2 (5 bases each). The germline V and J ends were trimmed by 6 bases and 5 bases, with 20 bases remaining between them. In germline, CDR1 is MNHEY, CDR2 SVGAGI. The CDR3 is 16 residues long. The CDR3 nucleotides read TGTGCCAGCAGAAACTCGTGGGGTTGGGGGAACAATGAGCAGTTCTTC. Translating gives CASRNSWGWGNNEQFF.

The chain is built from TRBV6-5 and TRBJ2-2; 8 bases map to TRBD2. This CDR3 has 16 residues. V lost 6 bases to trimming and J lost 9 bases; unmatched junction nucleotides: 15. Per germline, CDR1 MNHEY and CDR2 SVGAGI. The CDR3 DNA sequence: TGTGCCAGCAGATTAGCGGGGCCCGCAGGGGCCCGGGAGCTGTTTTTT. It yields the protein CASRLAGPAGARELFF.

A few counts support this clonotype. The chain carries TRBV6-5 and TRBJ2-2, with 8 bases lining up with TRBD1. The CDR3 totals 14 residues. CDR1 MNHEY and CDR2 SVGAGI come from the germline V gene. Unmatched junction bases numbered 7, after V lost 7 bases and J lost 6 bases. The CDR3 nucleotides are TGTGCCAGCACCTTGACAGGGGTCGCCGGGGAGCTGTTTTTT. It translates to CASTLTGVAGELFF.

The chain has TRBV5-4 and TRBJ1-1; TRBD1 aligns across 9 bases. Trimming cost V 5 bases and J 6 bases; bases outside gene matches: 14. The CDR3 consists of 16 residues. Germline CDR1 SGHNT, CDR2 YYREEE (reference sequence). The CDR3 protein is CASSPITGGVWAEAFF. CDR3 DNA: TGTGCCAGCAGTCCGATTACAGGGGGCGTTTGGGCTGAAGCTTTCTTT.

This clonotype was counted many times. This rearrangement joins TRBV9 to TRBJ2-1; no reliable D call. CDR1 and CDR2 (germline): SGDLS, YYNGEE. The CDR3 is 14 residues long. Between the trimmed V and J ends, which lost 2 bases and 2 bases, there was a span of 8 bases. The CDR3 spells CASSVSQPYNEQFF. The CDR3 nucleotides are TGTGCCAGCAGCGTCTCCCAACCCTACAATGAGCAGTTCTTC.

The V and J genes are TRBV20-1 and TRBJ2-7; 12 bases map to TRBD2. Germline CDR1 and CDR2: DFQATT and SNEGSKA (reference sequence). J was trimmed by 7 bases and V by 5 bases; bases with no gene match: 9. The CDR3 contains 14 residues. CDR3 residues: CSASSSGGAGEQYF. CDR3 nucleotides: TGCAGTGCTTCCTCTAGCGGGGGGGCCGGGGAGCAGTACTTC.

At least ten counts were recorded for this clonotype. The chain couples TRBV19 to TRBJ2-3; D might be TRBD1 (6 bases). The J call may not be correct, given that the DNA end is closer to TRBJ2-7. This CDR3 is built from 11 residues. CDR1 is LNHDA, CDR2 SQIVND, per germline (reference sequence). Written as DNA, the CDR3 is TGTGCCAGTAGTATTAGGGACACGCAGTACTTC. Encoded protein: CASSIRDTQYF.

This clonotype was counted between two and nine times. V is TRBV7-9 and J is TRBJ2-5; TRBD2 might be the D (5 bases). Trimming removed 6 bases from V and 1 base from J, with 9 bases in between. Germline values: CDR1 SEHNR, CDR2 FQNEAQ (reference sequence). CDR3 size: 13 residues. The CDR3 is CASSEGVQETQYF. The CDR3 DNA reads TGTGCCAGCAGTGAGGGTGTCCAAGAGACCCAGTACTTC.

This clonotype has only a few counts. V gene TRBV18 combines with J gene TRBJ1-2; 9 bases map to TRBD1. The CDR3 runs 17 residues. The junction had 14 bases not matched to a gene; V was cut back by 3 bases and J by 6 bases. Looked up from germline, CDR1 is KGHSH and CDR2 is LQKENI. CDR3 region: CASSPNLAPGTGNGYTF. CDR3 bases: TGTGCCAGCTCACCGAATCTCGCCCCCGGGACAGGGAATGGCTACACCTTC.

The gene calls are TRBV12-3 or TRBV12-4 and TRBJ2-3; 11 bases align to TRBD2. The V segment lost 6 bases and the J segment 2 bases; nucleotides outside the gene matches: 4. This CDR3 region has 15 residues. The DNA of the CDR3 is TGTGCCAGCAGGGGGACTAGCGGAAACACAGATACGCAGTATTTT. Protein product: CASRGTSGNTDTQYF.

This clonotype has just a few counts. Germline is not matched at one junction end, which may reflect a read error. The chain links TRBV7-7 to TRBJ2-5, with D unclear. There are 13 residues in the CDR3. The germline gives CDR1 SSHAT, CDR2 FNYEAQ (reference sequence). CDR3: CASSFTRGETQYF. CDR3 sequence (DNA): TGTGCTAGCAGCTTTACGCGTGGGGAGACCCAGTACTTC.

This clonotype was seen a few times. The CDR3 DNA reads as TGTGCCAGCAGTTTAAATTCCCCTGAGCAGTTCTTC. It encodes CASSLNSPEQFF. The gene calls are TRBV12-3 or TRBV12-4 and TRBJ2-1; D not certain. V was cut by 2 bases and J by 9 bases, with 8 bases left in between. The CDR3 loop spans 12 amino acids.